One sample yielded the 23 T cell receptor beta chains listed below, sequenced in a study of blood T cell repertoires in COVID-19. TCRdb's copy holds only in-frame clones and misses some; the assay was immunoSEQ multiplex PCR. The sample lists hundreds of thousands of clones; about four fifths were seen once. Sequencing used peripheral blood. All receptors derive from a woman older than 75 with acute or convalescent COVID-19.

This clone was found a few times. The J gene is TRBJ1-1, the V gene TRBV5-1; no reliable D call. The germline V gene encodes CDR1 SGHRS and CDR2 YFSETQ. CDR3 length: 12 amino acids. V gave up 0 bases and J gave up 11 bases, with 11 bases separating them. The CDR3 DNA follows: TGCGCCAGCAGCTTGGGTGGCGCGGCGGCTTTCTTT. This codes for CASSLGGAAAFF.

The chain couples TRBV6-5 to TRBJ2-2; D may be TRBD1 (5 bases). The CDR3 covers 14 residues. Germline assignment: CDR1 MNHEY and CDR2 SVGAGI. Trimming removed 2 bases at V and 3 bases at J, with 7 bases between. The CDR3 bases are TGTGCCAGCAGTTACGGCAGGGACACCGGGGAGCTGTTTTTT. The encoded protein is CASSYGRDTGELFF.

This clone turned up a few times. The chain is built from TRBV16 and TRBJ1-1, with D possibly being TRBD1 (6 bases). The germline V gene encodes CDR1 KGHSY and CDR2 FQNENV. Trimming removed 3 bases at V and 4 bases at J, with 9 bases between. This CDR3 contains 13 residues. CDR3 sequence: CASSHSGATEAFF. The CDR3 bases are TGTGCCAGCAGCCATTCAGGGGCCACTGAAGCTTTCTTT.

The V call is TRBV2, the J call TRBJ2-1, with 9 bases lining up with TRBD1. Unmatched junction bases numbered 7, after V lost 9 bases and J lost 1 base. There are 15 residues in the CDR3. Germline CDR1 reads SNHLY; CDR2 reads FYNNEI. The CDR3 DNA reads TGTGCCAGGGGATTCGGACAGGGGTCCTACAATGAGCAGTTCTTC. Amino acids: CARGFGQGSYNEQFF.

This rearrangement joins TRBV6-1 to TRBJ1-1; 8 bases are shared with TRBD1. Germline values: CDR1 MNHNS, CDR2 SASEGT. This CDR3 has 17 residues. V was pared by 4 bases and J by 6 bases, with 16 bases of the junction left unmatched. The CDR3 region has the DNA TGTGCCAGCAGTGTTCCAGGACAGGGCTTATGGGGGCCTGAAGCTTTCTTT. It yields the protein CASSVPGQGLWGPEAFF.

This clone has more than one count but fewer than ten. CDR3 nucleotide sequence: TGTGCCAGCAGTTTTACAGGCAACTATGGCTACACCTTC. This sequence encodes CASSFTGNYGYTF. J is TRBJ1-2 and V is TRBV3-1 (or the pseudogene TRBV3-2); weak D call: TRBD1 (5 bases). The germline V gene has CDR1 LGHDT and CDR2 YNNKEL (reference sequence). The CDR3 extends over 13 amino acids. V was cut by 6 bases and J by 2 bases, with 10 bases left in between.

The CDR3 protein is CASGQSSNSPLHF. CDR3 coding DNA: TGTGCCAGCGGACAGAGCTCTAATTCACCCCTCCACTTT. The genes are TRBV27 and TRBJ1-6; D possibly corresponds to TRBD1 (6 bases). This CDR3 contains 13 residues. Trimming cost V 8 bases and J 6 bases, with 11 bases left between them. The germline gives CDR1 MNHEY, CDR2 SMNVEV (reference sequence).

The gene calls are TRBV29-1 and TRBJ1-2, with D tentatively TRBD1 (6 bases). Trimming took 4 bases from V and 6 from J, leaving 15 bases between them. The CDR3 is 13 amino acids. Germline V gives CDR1 SQVTM, CDR2 ANQGSEA. The CDR3 DNA sequence: TGCAGCGTTGTCACAGGGTTTATAAATGGCTACACCTTC. This codes for CSVVTGFINGYTF.

The V call is TRBV5-1, the J call TRBJ1-2, with D tentatively TRBD1 (5 bases). This CDR3 contains 14 residues. Germline V lookup: CDR1 SGHRS, CDR2 YFSETQ. Trimming left V 4 bases short and J 6 bases short, with 16 bases between. The CDR3 loop is CASSPGGGINGYTF. CDR3 DNA: TGCGCCAGCAGCCCCGGGGGGGGTATCAATGGCTACACCTTC.

The chain couples TRBV19 to TRBJ1-2; 8 bases align to TRBD1. Losses at the gene ends were 4 bases for V and 2 bases for J; bases not matched to a gene: 6. CDR3 length equals 15 residues. Per the germline V gene, CDR1 is LNHDA and CDR2 is SQIVND (reference sequence). CDR3 loop: CASSTAGGANYGYTF. CDR3 in DNA: TGTGCCAGTAGTACAGCAGGGGGCGCGAACTATGGCTACACCTTC. The full variable domain, in which reference TRBV19 and TRBJ1-2 provide the parts outside the CDR3, is DGGITQSPKYLFRKEGQNVTLSCEQNLNHDAMYWYRQDPGQGLRLIYYSQIVNDFQKGDIAEGYSVSREKKESFPLTVTSAQKNPTAFYLCASSTAGGANYGYTFGSGTRLTVV.

The chain is built from TRBV5-1 and TRBJ2-5, with D possibly being TRBD2 (6 bases). Per germline, CDR1 SGHRS and CDR2 YFSETQ. V dropped 2 bases and J dropped 1 base, with 21 bases sitting between them. This CDR3 region has 18 residues. CDR3 bases: TGCGCCAGCAGCTTAGAGGTCCGGCGGGGCAACCCCCAAGAGACCCAGTACTTC. Translated, it gives CASSLEVRRGNPQETQYF.

V is TRBV25-1 and J is TRBJ1-6; D not resolved. Between the trimmed V and J ends, which lost 3 bases and 7 bases, there was a span of 7 bases. Per germline, CDR1 MGHDK and CDR2 SYGVNS. This CDR3 contains 13 residues. CDR3 region: CASSDLPNSPLHF. The CDR3, as DNA: TGTGCCAGCAGTGACCTCCCGAATTCACCCCTCCACTTT.

A few counts support this clone. The chain has TRBV5-4 and TRBJ1-2; 7 bases are a match to TRBD1. This CDR3 is 14 amino acids long. V was clipped by 6 bases and J by 6 bases; unmatched bases: 11. Looked up from germline, CDR1 is SGHNT and CDR2 is YYREEE (reference sequence). CDR3 sequence reads: CASTRREGANGYTF. In nucleotides, the CDR3 is TGTGCCAGCACCCGGCGGGAGGGGGCCAATGGCTACACCTTC.

V gene TRBV15 combines with J gene TRBJ2-7, with TRBD1 identical over 9 bases. Germline V CDR1 and CDR2: LNHNV, YYDKDF (reference sequence). Trimming at V came to 3 bases and at J to 5 bases, leaving 17 bases not matched to a gene. CDR3 length: 18 residues. CDR3 region: CATSSDSFDRDRDDEQYF. Here the CDR3 DNA reads TGTGCCACCAGCAGCGATTCCTTTGACCGGGACAGGGATGACGAGCAGTACTTC.

The chain couples TRBV5-1 to TRBJ1-3; D is perhaps TRBD1 (5 bases). V dropped 5 bases and J dropped 2 bases, with 8 bases sitting between them. CDR3 length: 13 amino acids. CDR1 is SGHRS, CDR2 YFSETQ, per germline. The CDR3 DNA reads TGCGCCAGCAGAGGGGTTGCTGGAAACACCATATATTTT. Translated: CASRGVAGNTIYF.

The chain employs TRBV28 and TRBJ1-2; D not certain. Trimming took 2 bases from V and 8 from J, leaving 12 bases between them. The germline gives CDR1 MDHEN, CDR2 SYDVKM. The CDR3 length is 13 residues. The CDR3 spells CASSLAGAEGYTF. The CDR3 bases are TGTGCCAGCAGTTTAGCGGGCGCGGAGGGCTACACCTTC.

This clone was seen just once. The chain is built from TRBV5-6 and TRBJ1-1; 7 nucleotides line up with TRBD1. The junction had 8 bases not matched to a gene; V was cut back by 5 bases and J by 4 bases. The length of the CDR3 is 14 residues. Per germline, CDR1 SGHDT and CDR2 YYEEEE. DNA of the CDR3: TGTGCCAGCAGGGGGTACAGGGGAAGCACTGAAGCTTTCTTT. This encodes CASRGYRGSTEAFF.

The V and J genes are TRBV29-1 and TRBJ1-1, with D perhaps TRBD1 (6 bases). CDR3 size: 13 residues. Trimming took off 3 bases at V and 8 bases at J, with 16 bases between the two ends. Germline V gene lookup returns CDR1 SQVTM and CDR2 ANQGSEA. The CDR3 DNA is TGCAGCGTTGATGTCGCCAGGGGCTCGGAAGCTTTCTTT. The encoded protein is CSVDVARGSEAFF.

The table lists this clone with a few counts. The chain uses TRBV11-2 and TRBJ2-7, with 8 positions matching TRBD1. The V segment lost 1 base and the J segment 4 bases; nucleotides outside the gene matches: 6. This CDR3 is 15 amino acids long. Germline V lookup: CDR1 SGHAT, CDR2 FQNNGV. The CDR3, as DNA: TGTGCCAGCAGCTTAGCTTCAGGGGGCGGTTACGAGCAGTACTTC. This codes for CASSLASGGGYEQYF.

The rearrangement joins TRBV7-9 to TRBJ2-7; 10 positions agree with TRBD2. The CDR3 totals 16 residues. J gave up 4 bases and V 2 bases, and 8 bases lay outside the gene matches. CDR1 is SEHNR, CDR2 FQNEAQ, per germline (reference sequence). The CDR3 is CASSLPSGGYNYEQYF. The CDR3 DNA reads TGTGCCAGCAGCTTACCTAGCGGGGGTTACAATTACGAGCAGTACTTC.

The J gene is TRBJ2-1, the V gene TRBV11-2, with TRBD2 identical over 9 bases. The CDR3 runs 15 residues. The junction had 4 bases not matched to a gene; V was cut back by 5 bases and J by 2 bases. The V gene's germline CDR1 is SGHAT and CDR2 FQNNGV. In nucleotides, the CDR3 is TGTGCCAGCAGCATTAGCGGGGGACCCTACAATGAGCAGTTCTTC. It specifies CASSISGGPYNEQFF.

The chain's CDR3 is CASSLTGQAGNTIYF. Here the CDR3 DNA reads TGTGCCAGCAGTTTAACCGGACAGGCCGGAAACACCATATATTTT. This chain links TRBV28 with TRBJ1-3; TRBD1 aligns across 7 bases. Unmatched junction bases numbered 5, after V lost 2 bases and J lost 4 bases. CDR1 is MDHEN, CDR2 SYDVKM, per germline. The length of the CDR3 is 15 residues.

The J gene is TRBJ1-2, the V gene TRBV5-1; 10 bases line up with TRBD1. Losses at the gene ends were 1 base for V and 6 bases for J; bases not matched to a gene: 6. CDR3 size: 15 residues. Germline V gives CDR1 SGHRS, CDR2 YFSETQ. The CDR3 region has the DNA TGCGCCAGCAGCTTGAGGTCGACAGGGGGCGATGGCTACACCTTC. Protein sequence: CASSLRSTGGDGYTF.